These 22 T cell receptor beta chains originate from one sample sequenced in a study of beta chain features in type 1 diabetes. General study findings and limits: Significant though moderate, a shortening of TCRB CDR3s appeared in all four CD4+ subsets of Type 1 diabetes patients.

No cognate antigen is known for these TCRs. The investigators reverse transcribed all of the isolated RNA, so they sequenced expressed TCRB transcripts. Profiling relied on immunoSEQ multiplex PCR, and the TCRdb table lists in-frame clones only, not all of them. The sample yields about 640,000 clones, over 10% seen once. The sample consisted of naive CD4+ T cells from blood. The receptors shown here come from a man aged 25 to 40 with type 1 diabetes.

This chain uses TRBV5-4 with TRBJ1-1; maybe TRBD1 (5 bases). Trimming took off 0 bases at V and 4 bases at J, with 19 bases between the two ends. The CDR3 runs to 17 residues. Germline CDR1 reads SGHNT; CDR2 reads YYREEE (reference sequence). CDR3 sequence reads: CASSLGGRITRGTEAFF. The CDR3 bases are TGTGCCAGCAGCTTGGGGGGACGGATAACGCGAGGCACTGAAGCTTTCTTT.

V gene TRBV5-1 combines with J gene TRBJ2-1, with 7 bases identical to TRBD2. Germline V gene data show CDR1 as SGHRS and CDR2 as YFSETQ. V shed 4 bases and J 10 bases; nucleotides not matched to a gene: 11. CDR3 length: 14 residues. CDR3 in DNA: TGCGCCAGCAGCCCCTCAAATCTGGGACTAGAGCAGTTCTTC. It specifies CASSPSNLGLEQFF.

This clone was recorded a few times. The V call is TRBV30, the J call TRBJ2-7; TRBD2 is a possible D gene (5 bases). The CDR3 has 11 amino acids. Germline lookup yields CDR1 GTSNPN and CDR2 SVGIG (reference sequence). The germline V and J ends were trimmed by 5 bases and 3 bases, with 8 bases remaining between them. CDR3 nucleotide sequence: TGTGCCTGGGCTGGAGGCTACGAGCAGTACTTC. Its translation is CAWAGGYEQYF.

The chain couples TRBV6-6 to TRBJ1-5, with a possible D match to TRBD1 (6 bases). Germline values: CDR1 MNHNY, CDR2 SVGAGI (reference sequence). Trimming removed 8 bases at V and 7 bases at J, with 12 bases between. The CDR3 consists of 12 residues. DNA of the CDR3: TGTGCCAGCCGGTACAGGGACCAGCCCCAGCATTTT. Protein: CASRYRDQPQHF.

This clone has only a few counts. The chain recombines TRBV5-4 with TRBJ2-2; 9 bases are shared with TRBD1. Germline CDR1 reads SGHNT; CDR2 reads YYREEE (reference sequence). The CDR3 covers 15 residues. J gave up 5 bases and V 2 bases, and 4 bases lay outside the gene matches. The CDR3 sequence is CASSLSGTGTGELFF. The CDR3 DNA sequence: TGTGCCAGCAGCTTATCCGGGACAGGGACCGGGGAGCTGTTTTTT.

The CDR3 loop reads CASSIGMTPAARGNEQFF. In DNA, the CDR3 is TGTGCCAGTAGTATAGGCATGACGCCGGCCGCACGCGGCAATGAGCAGTTCTTC. The genes are TRBV19 and TRBJ2-1; D is unresolved. This CDR3 spans 18 amino acids. Germline CDR1 reads LNHDA; CDR2 reads SQIVND (reference sequence). V lost 1 base, J lost 6 bases, and 22 bases lay in between.

The chain joins TRBV7-9 to TRBJ2-7; TRBD1 matches 9 bases. V was clipped by 5 bases and J by 9 bases; unmatched bases: 11. CDR3 size: 14 residues. Germline CDR1 reads SEHNR; CDR2 reads FQNEAQ (reference sequence). The CDR3 is CASSPGDRAGGQYF. CDR3 nucleotides: TGTGCCAGCAGCCCCGGGGACAGGGCAGGCGGGCAGTACTTC.

This clone was observed a few times. This specimen includes other DNA sequences encoding the same CDR3. V is TRBV4-3 and J is TRBJ2-1, with 8 bases aligning to TRBD2. The germline gives CDR1 LGHNA, CDR2 YSLEER. This CDR3 region has 15 residues. J lost 0 bases, V lost 3 bases, and 1 base had no gene match. The CDR3 loop reads CASSQSGGSYNEQFF. For the CDR3, the DNA is TGCGCCAGCAGCCAGAGCGGGGGCTCCTACAATGAGCAGTTCTTC.

This clone was counted a few times. The chain recombines TRBV4-2 with TRBJ1-1; D possibly corresponds to TRBD1 (5 bases). Trimming removed 0 bases at V and 4 bases at J, with 12 bases between. CDR1 LGHNA and CDR2 YNFKEQ come from the germline V gene. This CDR3 spans 15 amino acids. CDR3: CASSQDGADRTEAFF. CDR3 bases: TGTGCCAGCAGCCAAGATGGGGCGGACCGCACTGAAGCTTTCTTT.

The chain has TRBV7-3 and TRBJ1-6, with 7 bases identical to TRBD1. The V gene's germline CDR1 is SGHTA and CDR2 FQGTGA. The J segment lost 7 bases and the V segment lost 5 bases, leaving 8 bases of the junction unmatched. This CDR3 has 15 residues. The CDR3 nucleotides read TGTGCCAGCAGCGCGCTTGGGACAGCGAATTCACCCCTCCACTTT. Residues: CASSALGTANSPLHF.

V gene TRBV7-2 combines with J gene TRBJ2-3; D is possibly TRBD1 or TRBD2 (6 bases each). Between the trimmed V and J ends, which lost 3 bases and 4 bases, there was a span of 14 bases. Germline V CDR1 and CDR2: SGHTA, FQGNSA. This CDR3 region has 15 residues. The CDR3 reads CASSLRAGEADTQYF. The CDR3 region has the DNA TGTGCCAGCAGCTTGAGGGCAGGGGAGGCAGATACGCAGTATTTT. Using reference TRBV7-2 and TRBJ2-3 for the parts outside the CDR3, the full variable domain is GAGVSQSPSNKVTEKGKDVELRCDPISGHTALYWYRQSLGQGLEFLIYFQGNSAPDKSGLPSDRFSAERTGGSVSTLTIQRTQQEDSAVYLCASSLRAGEADTQYFGPGTRLTVL.

This chain links TRBV28 with TRBJ1-1; D remains ambiguous. In germline, CDR1 is MDHEN, CDR2 SYDVKM. Deletions cut 1 base from V and 11 bases from J, with 17 bases between. The CDR3 spans 14 residues. CDR3 protein: CASSLYIEGVGAFF. CDR3 DNA: TGTGCCAGCAGTTTATATATCGAGGGAGTTGGGGCTTTCTTT.

This clone has more than one count but fewer than ten. V is TRBV30 and J is TRBJ1-2; 9 nucleotides match TRBD1. Germline V gives CDR1 GTSNPN, CDR2 SVGIG (reference sequence). This CDR3 is built from 15 residues. V gave up 2 bases and J gave up 5 bases; unmatched junction bases: 9. CDR3 nucleotides: TGTGCCTGGAGTCGGGGACAGGGTTTTTGGTATGGCTACACCTTC. Its protein product is CAWSRGQGFWYGYTF.

This clone was picked up a small number of times. The chain recombines TRBV30 with TRBJ2-2; 7 nucleotides line up with TRBD1. Germline assignment: CDR1 GTSNPN and CDR2 SVGIG (reference sequence). This CDR3 has 16 amino acids. V lost 0 bases, J lost 5 bases, and 9 bases stayed unmatched. CDR3 bases: TGTGCCTGGAGTGTGAACAGGGGTTTAGGGACCGGGGAGCTGTTTTTT. This codes for CAWSVNRGLGTGELFF. Filled out from reference TRBV30 and TRBJ2-2, the complete variable domain reads SQTIHQWPATLVQPVGSPLSLECTVEGTSNPNLYWYRQAAGRGLQLLFYSVGIGQISSEVPQNLSASRPQDRQFILSSKKLLLSDSGFYLCAWSVNRGLGTGELFFGEGSRLTVL.

J is TRBJ2-7 and V is TRBV5-1; unclear D gene. CDR3 length equals 15 residues. Looked up from germline, CDR1 is SGHRS and CDR2 is YFSETQ. V lost 4 bases and J lost 0, with 14 bases in between. CDR3 region: CASSPPISSSYEQYF. CDR3 bases: TGCGCCAGCAGCCCACCGATTTCGAGCTCCTACGAGCAGTACTTC. Full variable domain (rest looked up from reference TRBV5-1 and TRBJ2-7): KAGVTQTPRYLIKTRGQQVTLSCSPISGHRSVSWYQQTPGQGLQFLFEYFSETQRNKGNFPGRFSGRQFSNSRSEMNVSTLELGDSALYLCASSPPISSSYEQYFGPGTRLTVT.

V is TRBV7-2 and J is TRBJ2-3; 7 bases fit TRBD1. Unmatched junction bases numbered 4, after V lost 7 bases and J lost 3 bases. In germline, CDR1 is SGHTA, CDR2 FQGNSA. This CDR3 contains 13 residues. Here the CDR3 reads CASTTGWTDTQYF. The CDR3 bases are TGTGCCAGCACGACAGGGTGGACAGATACGCAGTATTTT.

The chain links TRBV2 to TRBJ2-3; 7 nucleotides align to TRBD2. Germline values: CDR1 SNHLY, CDR2 FYNNEI. CDR3 length: 12 amino acids. The trim removed 6 bases at V and 11 bases at J, leaving 8 bases unmatched. The CDR3 sequence is CASSVLASMQYF. CDR3 bases: TGTGCCAGCAGCGTACTAGCGTCTATGCAGTATTTT.

The V gene is TRBV4-3, the J gene TRBJ2-7; unclear D gene. Trimming removed 1 base at V and 6 bases at J, with 16 bases between. Germline loops: CDR1 LGHNA, CDR2 YSLEER. The length of the CDR3 is 15 residues. CDR3 DNA: TGCGCCAGCAGCCAAGGGACCGTACAGCCCCCCGAGCAGTACTTC. Translation: CASSQGTVQPPEQYF.

This sequence joins TRBV28 and TRBJ1-5; tentatively, D is TRBD1 (5 bases). Trimming pared 8 bases from V and 5 bases from J, leaving 16 bases between. The CDR3 extends over 14 amino acids. Germline V CDR1 and CDR2: MDHEN, SYDVKM. In nucleotides, the CDR3 is TGTGCCAGCTTCGGGCCCGTGGGGGATCAGCCCCAGCATTTT. This encodes CASFGPVGDQPQHF.

This clone came up a few times. This chain uses TRBV28 with TRBJ2-5; the D gene is possibly TRBD2 (6 bases). The CDR3 runs 14 residues. Germline CDR1 MDHEN, CDR2 SYDVKM. The V end lost 7 bases, the J end lost 3 bases, and 15 bases lay between the germline ends. DNA of the CDR3: TGTGCCAGCACCCCAGGGACTTCCGAAGAGACCCAGTACTTC. It encodes CASTPGTSEETQYF.

This clone appeared a few times. The chain links TRBV7-7 to TRBJ2-3, with 13 bases lining up with TRBD2. CDR1 is SSHAT, CDR2 FNYEAQ, per germline (reference sequence). Trimming at V came to 6 bases and at J to 4 bases, leaving 7 bases not matched to a gene. CDR3 length equals 16 residues. The CDR3 here is CASSLGLAGTADTQYF. DNA of the CDR3: TGTGCCAGCAGTTTGGGACTAGCGGGGACCGCAGATACGCAGTATTTT.

This clone was detected a few times. This sample also contains other DNA sequences that code for the same CDR3. V usage is TRBV28 and J usage is TRBJ2-3; TRBD1 matches 9 bases. CDR1 is MDHEN, CDR2 SYDVKM, per germline. V dropped 6 bases and J dropped 3; count of bases not matched to a gene: 4. The CDR3 is 14 amino acids. CDR3 nucleotide sequence: TGTGCCAGCAGGACGGGACAGGGTACAGATACGCAGTATTTT. Amino acid sequence: CASRTGQGTDTQYF. The whole variable domain, remainder taken from reference TRBV28 and TRBJ2-3, is DVKVTQSSRYLVKRTGEKVFLECVQDMDHENMFWYRQDPGLGLRLIYFSYDVKMKEKGDIPEGYSVSREKKERFSLILESASTNQTSMYLCASRTGQGTDTQYFGPGTRLTVL.